This passage covers 4 T cell receptor beta chains from one sample sequenced in a study of regulatory T cells. Points from the study as a whole: In CD3G-deficient patients, conventional CD4+ T cells were enriched for hydrophobic CDR3 residues at positions 6 and 7.

These receptors have no identified antigens. The PCR used 52 TRBV and 13 TRBJ primers. Here immunoSEQ multiplex PCR was the method, and the copy in TCRdb shows in-frame clones only, minus some. The sample has about 30,000 clones, 85% to 95% seen once. The sample taken for sequencing was conventional CD4+ T cells sorted from blood. The receptors derive from a young adult with CD3G deficiency.

This clone was observed a single time. The chain recombines TRBV1 with TRBJ2-3; TRBD2, as called in the table, went unchecked against the DNA. TRBV1 is a pseudogene. CDR3 length: 18 residues. This CDR3 is CTSSQVKGAKVPTDTQYF. The CDR3 DNA is TGCACCAGCAGCCAAGTAAAGGGAGCGAAGGTCCCCACAGATACGCAGTATTTT.

The V and J genes are TRBV5-6 and TRBJ2-5, with 7 bases aligning to TRBD1. There are 16 residues in the CDR3. Germline lookup yields CDR1 SGHDT and CDR2 YYEEEE. J lost 3 bases, V lost 0 bases, and 8 bases had no gene match. The CDR3 bases are TGTGCCAGCAGCTTGGGAGTAGGGGGCGGAAAAGAGACCCAGTACTTC. Protein: CASSLGVGGGKETQYF. Using reference TRBV5-6 and TRBJ2-5 for the parts outside the CDR3, the full variable domain is DAGVTQSPTHLIKTRGQQVTLRCSPKSGHDTVSWYQQALGQGPQFIFQYYEEEERQRGNFPDRFSGHQFPNYSSELNVNALLLGDSALYLCASSLGVGGGKETQYFGPGTRLLVL.

The rearrangement uses TRBV27 and TRBJ2-2, with TRBD2 identical over 10 bases. V shed 6 bases, J shed 3 bases, and the junction held 1 base outside the gene matches. CDR1 MNHEY and CDR2 SMNVEV come from the germline V gene (reference sequence). The CDR3 is 14 residues long. The CDR3 sequence is CASRAGGHTGELFF. In DNA, the CDR3 is TGTGCCAGCAGAGCGGGGGGGCACACCGGGGAGCTGTTTTTT.

The V call is TRBV7-9, the J call TRBJ2-7, with unresolved D. V was pared by 5 bases and J by 6 bases, with 11 bases between. The length of the CDR3 is 12 residues. The germline V gene encodes CDR1 SEHNR and CDR2 FQNEAQ (reference sequence). The CDR3 region is CASSPHPGEQYF. The DNA for the CDR3 is TGTGCCAGCAGCCCCCACCCGGGCGAGCAGTACTTC.